This T cell receptor beta chain is from a study of blood T cell repertoires in COVID-19. Across the study: Sources were T cells, B-cell-depleted T cells, or PBMCs; the material itself was cDNA or gDNA.

The CDR3 consists of 15 residues. Germline assignment: CDR1 SGHRS and CDR2 YFSETQ. Losses at the gene ends were 2 bases for V and 7 bases for J; bases not matched to a gene: 7. As processed by the authors: Reference gene primer amplification gave nucleated cell count estimates. Profiled with immunoSEQ multiplex PCR; TCRdb holds only in-frame clones, not every one. V, J and clone size are those of that table, while D and trimming were read from the DNA. Among roughly 160,000 clones listed, approximately 88% were seen once. The participants were between about 18 and 90 years old and came from about two dozen US areas. Two negative PCRs, clearance, or symptom resolution characterized the recovered Cohort 3 donors.

The source is a woman in her sixties who had recovered from COVID-19. Sample: PBMCs or T cells enriched from blood (not recorded which). The chain combines TRBV5-1 with TRBJ2-1; 9 bases line up with TRBD2. This chain's CDR3 is CASSFVAGGNNEQFF. Written as DNA, the CDR3 is TGCGCCAGCAGCTTCGTTGCGGGAGGGAATAATGAGCAGTTCTTC.